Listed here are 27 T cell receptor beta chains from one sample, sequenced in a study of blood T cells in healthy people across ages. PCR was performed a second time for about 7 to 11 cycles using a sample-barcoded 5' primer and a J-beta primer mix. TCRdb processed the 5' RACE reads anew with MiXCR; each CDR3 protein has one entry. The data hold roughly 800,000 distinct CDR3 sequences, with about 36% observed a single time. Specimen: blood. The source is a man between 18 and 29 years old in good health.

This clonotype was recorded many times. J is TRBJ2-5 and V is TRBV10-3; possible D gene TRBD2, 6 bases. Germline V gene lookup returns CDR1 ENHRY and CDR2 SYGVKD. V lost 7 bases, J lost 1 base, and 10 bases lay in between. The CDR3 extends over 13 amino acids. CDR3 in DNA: TGTGCCATCACTGCGACTAGCCAAGAGACCCAGTACTTC. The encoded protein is CAITATSQETQYF.

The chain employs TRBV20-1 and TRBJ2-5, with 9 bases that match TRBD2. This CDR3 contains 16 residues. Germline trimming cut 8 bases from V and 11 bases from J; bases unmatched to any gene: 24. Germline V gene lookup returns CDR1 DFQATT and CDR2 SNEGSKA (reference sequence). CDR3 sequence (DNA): TGCAGTCCCAAATCTGGGGGGACTAGCATCTACAATGAGCAGTACTTC. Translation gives CSPKSGGTSIYNEQYF.

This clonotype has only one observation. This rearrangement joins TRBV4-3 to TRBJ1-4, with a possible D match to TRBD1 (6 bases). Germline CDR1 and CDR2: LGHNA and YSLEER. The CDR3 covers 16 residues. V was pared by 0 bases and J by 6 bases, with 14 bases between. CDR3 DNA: TGCGCCAGCAGCCAAGACCACCGACAGGACGATGAAAAACTGTTTTTT. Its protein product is CASSQDHRQDDEKLFF.

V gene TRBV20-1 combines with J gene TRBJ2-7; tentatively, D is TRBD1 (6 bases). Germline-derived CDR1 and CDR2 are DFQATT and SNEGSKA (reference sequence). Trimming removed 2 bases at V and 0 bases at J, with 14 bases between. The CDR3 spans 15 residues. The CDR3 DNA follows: TGCAGTGCTAGACCTACAGGGCCCAGCTCCTACGAGCAGTACTTC. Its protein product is CSARPTGPSSYEQYF.

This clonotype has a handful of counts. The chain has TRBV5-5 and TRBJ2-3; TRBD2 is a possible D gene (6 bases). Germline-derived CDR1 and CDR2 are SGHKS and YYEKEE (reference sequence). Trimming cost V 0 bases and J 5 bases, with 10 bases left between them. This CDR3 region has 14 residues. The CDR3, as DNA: TGTGCCAGCAGCTTGGGTAGCGGTGAAGATACGCAGTATTTT. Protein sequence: CASSLGSGEDTQYF.

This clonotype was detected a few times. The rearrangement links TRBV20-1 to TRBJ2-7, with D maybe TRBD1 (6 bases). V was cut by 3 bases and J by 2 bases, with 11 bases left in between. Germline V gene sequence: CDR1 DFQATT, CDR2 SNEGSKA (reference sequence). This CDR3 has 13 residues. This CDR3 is CSASRGPTYEQYF. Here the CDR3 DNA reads TGCAGTGCTAGCAGGGGACCCACCTACGAGCAGTACTTC.

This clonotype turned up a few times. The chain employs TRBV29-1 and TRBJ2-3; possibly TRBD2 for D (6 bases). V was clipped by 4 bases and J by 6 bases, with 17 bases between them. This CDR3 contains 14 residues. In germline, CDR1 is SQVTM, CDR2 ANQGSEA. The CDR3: CSVGRALTQDTQYF. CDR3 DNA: TGCAGCGTTGGGAGGGCCCTCACGCAGGATACGCAGTATTTT.

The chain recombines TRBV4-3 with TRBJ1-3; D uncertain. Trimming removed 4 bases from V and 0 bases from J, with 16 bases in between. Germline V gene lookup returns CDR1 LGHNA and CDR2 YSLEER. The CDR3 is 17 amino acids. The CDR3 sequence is CASSLTLRRNSGNTIYF. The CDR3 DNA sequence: TGCGCCAGCAGCCTCACACTGAGGCGCAACTCTGGAAACACCATATATTTT.

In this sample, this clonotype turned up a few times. CDR3 DNA: TGTGCTAGTGGTTTTAGGAATGAGCAGTACTTC. This sequence encodes CASGFRNEQYF. J is TRBJ2-7 and V is TRBV12-5; D is unresolved. Germline CDR1 reads LGHNT; CDR2 reads FRNRAP. V was clipped by 3 bases and J by 7 bases, with 7 bases between them. The CDR3 length is 11 residues.

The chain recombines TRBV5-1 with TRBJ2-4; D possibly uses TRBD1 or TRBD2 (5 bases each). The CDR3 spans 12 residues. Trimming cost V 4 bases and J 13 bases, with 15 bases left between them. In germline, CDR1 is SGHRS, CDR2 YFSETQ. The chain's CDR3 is CASSDLGREQYF. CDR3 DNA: TGCGCCAGCAGCGATCTGGGCAGGGAGCAGTACTTC.

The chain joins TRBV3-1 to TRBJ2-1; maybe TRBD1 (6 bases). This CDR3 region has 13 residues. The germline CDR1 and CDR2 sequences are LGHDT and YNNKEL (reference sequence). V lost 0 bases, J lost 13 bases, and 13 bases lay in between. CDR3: CASSQEGVGTQFF. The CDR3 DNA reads TGTGCCAGCAGCCAAGAGGGGGTCGGGACACAGTTCTTC.

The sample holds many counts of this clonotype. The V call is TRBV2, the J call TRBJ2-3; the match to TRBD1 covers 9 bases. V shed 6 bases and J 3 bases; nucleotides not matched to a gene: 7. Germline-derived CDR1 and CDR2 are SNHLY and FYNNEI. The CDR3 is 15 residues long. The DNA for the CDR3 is TGTGCCAGCAGGACGGACAGGGGTGGGACAGATACGCAGTATTTT. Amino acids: CASRTDRGGTDTQYF.

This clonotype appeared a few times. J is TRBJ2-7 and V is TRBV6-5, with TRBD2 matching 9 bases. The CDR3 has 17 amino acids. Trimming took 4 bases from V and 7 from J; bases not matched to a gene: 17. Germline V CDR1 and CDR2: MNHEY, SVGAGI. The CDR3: CASSSQTSGSSYNEQYF. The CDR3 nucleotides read TGTGCCAGCAGTTCACAGACTAGCGGAAGCTCCTACAATGAGCAGTACTTC.

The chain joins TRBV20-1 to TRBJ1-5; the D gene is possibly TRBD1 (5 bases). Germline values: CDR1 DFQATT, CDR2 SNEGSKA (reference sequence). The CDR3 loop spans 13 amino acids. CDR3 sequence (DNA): TGCAGGGCCGGAGACAGTAGCAATCAGCCCCAGCATTTT. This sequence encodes CRAGDSSNQPQHF.

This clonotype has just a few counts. CDR3 nucleotides: TGTGCCAGCAGCAAGAGACAGGGGGCTGGGGCCAACGTCCTGACTTTC. Encoded protein: CASSKRQGAGANVLTF. The chain combines TRBV7-9 with TRBJ2-6, with 9 positions matching TRBD1. Losses at the gene ends were 5 bases for V and 2 bases for J; bases not matched to a gene: 4. This CDR3 comprises 16 residues. CDR1 is SEHNR, CDR2 FQNEAQ, per germline (reference sequence).

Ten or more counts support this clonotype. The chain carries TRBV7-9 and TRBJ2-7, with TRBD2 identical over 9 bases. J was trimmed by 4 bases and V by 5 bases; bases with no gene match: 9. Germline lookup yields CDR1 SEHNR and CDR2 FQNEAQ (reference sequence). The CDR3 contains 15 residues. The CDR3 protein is CASSPSTGLAYEQYF. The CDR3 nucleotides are TGTGCCAGCAGCCCATCAACGGGACTAGCTTACGAGCAGTACTTC.

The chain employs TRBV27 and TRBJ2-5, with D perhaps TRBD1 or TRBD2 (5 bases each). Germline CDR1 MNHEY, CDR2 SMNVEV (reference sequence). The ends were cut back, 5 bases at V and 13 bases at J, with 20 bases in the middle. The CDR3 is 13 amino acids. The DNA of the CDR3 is TGTGCCAGCAGTCGGGACCGTCCCTACGAGCGGTACTTC. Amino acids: CASSRDRPYERYF.

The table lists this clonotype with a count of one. The CDR3 DNA reads as TGCGCCAGCAGCCAAGAGCAATCCGATGGCTACACCTTC. It encodes CASSQEQSDGYTF. This chain links TRBV4-1 with TRBJ1-2, with D uncertain. Per germline, CDR1 MGHRA and CDR2 YSYEKL. CDR3 length: 13 residues. V gave up 0 bases and J gave up 6 bases, with 8 bases separating them.

CDR3 coding DNA: TGCAGTACTCTCAGGGGCTACACCTTC. Translation: CSTLRGYTF. The J gene is TRBJ1-2, the V gene TRBV20-1; D remains ambiguous. The CDR3 covers 9 residues. The V gene's germline CDR1 is DFQATT and CDR2 SNEGSKA (reference sequence). V gave up 8 bases and J gave up 8 bases, with 9 bases separating them.

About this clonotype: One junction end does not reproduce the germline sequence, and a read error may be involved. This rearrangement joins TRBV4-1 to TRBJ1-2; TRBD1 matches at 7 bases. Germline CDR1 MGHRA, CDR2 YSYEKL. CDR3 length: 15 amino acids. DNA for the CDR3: TGCGTCAGCAGCCAAGTGGGGGGGACAGATTATGGCTACACCTTC. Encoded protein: CVSSQVGGTDYGYTF.

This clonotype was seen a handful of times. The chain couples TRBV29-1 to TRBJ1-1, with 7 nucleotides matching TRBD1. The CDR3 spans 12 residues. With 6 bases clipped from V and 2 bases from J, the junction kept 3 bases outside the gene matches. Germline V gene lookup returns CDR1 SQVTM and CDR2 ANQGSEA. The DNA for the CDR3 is TGCAGCGTAAACAGGGGAAACACTGAAGCTTTCTTT. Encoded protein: CSVNRGNTEAFF.

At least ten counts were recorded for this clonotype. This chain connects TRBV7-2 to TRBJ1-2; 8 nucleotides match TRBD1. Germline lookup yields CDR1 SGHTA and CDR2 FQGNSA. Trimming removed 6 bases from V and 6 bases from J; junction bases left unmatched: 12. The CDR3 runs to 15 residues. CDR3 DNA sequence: TGTGCCAGCAGTCGGGAGGCGACAGGGGCGGATGGCTACACCTTC. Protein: CASSREATGADGYTF. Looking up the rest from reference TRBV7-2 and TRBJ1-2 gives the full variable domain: GAGVSQSPSNKVTEKGKDVELRCDPISGHTALYWYRQSLGQGLEFLIYFQGNSAPDKSGLPSDRFSAERTGGSVSTLTIQRTQQEDSAVYLCASSREATGADGYTFGSGTRLTVV.

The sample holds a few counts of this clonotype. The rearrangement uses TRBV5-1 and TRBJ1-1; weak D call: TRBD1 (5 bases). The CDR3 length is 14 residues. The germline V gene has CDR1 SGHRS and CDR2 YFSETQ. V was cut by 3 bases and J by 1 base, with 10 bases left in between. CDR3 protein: CASSSLGGNTEAFF. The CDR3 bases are TGCGCCAGCAGCTCGCTTGGGGGGAACACTGAAGCTTTCTTT.

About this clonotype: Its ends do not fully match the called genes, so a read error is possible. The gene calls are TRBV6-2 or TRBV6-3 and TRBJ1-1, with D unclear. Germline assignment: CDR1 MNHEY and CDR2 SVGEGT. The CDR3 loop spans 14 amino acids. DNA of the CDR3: TGTGTCAGCAGTTCCGGGAGGATGAACACTGAAGCTTTCTTT. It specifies CVSSSGRMNTEAFF.

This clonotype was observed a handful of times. This CDR3 reads CSARDGSGGYTF. The CDR3 nucleotides are TGCAGTGCTAGAGATGGAAGCGGGGGCTACACCTTC. The V call is TRBV20-1, the J call TRBJ1-2; no reliable D call. Between the trimmed V and J ends, which lost 0 bases and 8 bases, there was a span of 10 bases. There are 12 residues in the CDR3. The germline V gene encodes CDR1 DFQATT and CDR2 SNEGSKA (reference sequence).

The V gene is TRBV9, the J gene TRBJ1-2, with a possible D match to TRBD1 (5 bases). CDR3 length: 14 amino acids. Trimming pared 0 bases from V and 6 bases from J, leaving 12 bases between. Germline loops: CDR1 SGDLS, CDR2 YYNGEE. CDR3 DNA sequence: TGTGCCAGCAGCGTAGCATGGGGAGGGGATGGCTACACCTTC. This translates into CASSVAWGGDGYTF.

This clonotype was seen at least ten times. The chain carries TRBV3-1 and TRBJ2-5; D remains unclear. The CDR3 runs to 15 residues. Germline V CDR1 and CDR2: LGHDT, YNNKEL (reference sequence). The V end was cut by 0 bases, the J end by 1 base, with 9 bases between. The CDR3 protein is CASSQESTPQETQYF. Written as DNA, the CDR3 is TGTGCCAGCAGCCAAGAGTCAACCCCCCAAGAGACCCAGTACTTC.